This TCR beta chain was found in a study of control samples from healthy donors and cancer patients. V was pared by 5 bases and J by 4 bases, with 8 bases of the junction left unmatched. Germline CDR1 and CDR2: LGHDT and YNNKEL (reference sequence). CDR3 length equals 16 residues. Data came from immunoSEQ multiplex PCR; TCRdb stores just in-frame clones and leaves some out. The table lists roughly 90,000 clones, 85% to 95% of them singletons, with approximately 1.5% in the top ten. The sample consisted of blood. This chain uses TRBV3-1 (or the pseudogene TRBV3-2) with TRBJ2-2; 9 nucleotides agree with TRBD2. The receptor was derived from a woman younger than 45 in good health. In DNA, the CDR3 is TGTGCCAGCAGCTTTTTAGCGGGAGTCGGCACCGGGGAGCTGTTTTTT. Translated, it gives CASSFLAGVGTGELFF.